These T cell receptor beta chains were read from a single sample in a study of shared clonotypes between healthy human individuals. The table came from immunoSEQ multiplex PCR; TCRdb's copy has only in-frame clones and leaves some out. Here the sample spans about 730,000 clones, around 70% being singletons. Sequencing input: memory CD4+ T cells sorted from blood. Every receptor here comes from a woman in her twenties or thirties in good health. Both conserved end residues are part of each CDR3. A D gene is named only where the DNA matches it firmly. Clone size appears in some rows only: once, few, many, or a class for an expanded clone.

J gene: TRBJ2-7
clone size: NA
D gene: TRBD2
V gene: TRBV7-9
CDR3 protein: CASSMSGLAGKGYEQYF
CDR3 DNA: TGTGCCAGCAGCATGAGCGGACTAGCGGGAAAAGGGTACGAGCAGTACTTC

J gene: TRBJ2-4
clone size: NA
D gene: NA
V gene: TRBV7-9
CDR3 protein: CASSSQGGKNIQYF
CDR3 DNA: TGTGCCAGCAGCTCTCAGGGGGGTAAAAACATTCAGTACTTC

J gene: TRBJ2-5
clone size: NA
D gene: TRBD2
V gene: TRBV7-3
CDR3 protein: CASSLLAGVGETQYF
CDR3 DNA: TGTGCCAGCAGCCTCTTAGCGGGAGTGGGAGAGACCCAGTACTTC

J gene: TRBJ2-7
clone size: NA
D gene: TRBD2
V gene: TRBV7-9
CDR3 protein: CASSSEGLIYEQYF
CDR3 DNA: TGTGCCAGCAGCTCTGAGGGACTAATTTACGAGCAGTACTTC

J gene: TRBJ2-1
clone size: once
D gene: TRBD2
V gene: TRBV10-1
CDR3 protein: CASSDAGGQNEQFF
CDR3 DNA: TGCGCCAGCAGTGACGCGGGAGGGCAGAATGAGCAGTTCTTC

J gene: TRBJ1-4
clone size: NA
D gene: NA
V gene: TRBV7-8
CDR3 protein: CASSASEANEKLFF
CDR3 DNA: TGTGCCAGCAGCGCGTCGGAGGCTAATGAAAAACTGTTTTTT

J gene: TRBJ1-1
clone size: NA
D gene: NA
V gene: TRBV6-5
CDR3 protein: CASSPRGGVETEAFF
CDR3 DNA: TGTGCCAGCAGTCCCCGTGGGGGGGTGGAAACTGAAGCTTTCTTT

J gene: TRBJ2-6
clone size: NA
D gene: NA
V gene: TRBV7-2
CDR3 protein: CASSLAGTNSGANVLTF
CDR3 DNA: TGTGCCAGCAGCTTAGCGGGGACCAACTCTGGGGCCAACGTCCTGACTTTC

J gene: TRBJ2-1
clone size: NA
D gene: NA
V gene: TRBV7-9
CDR3 protein: CASRWGSYNEQFF
CDR3 DNA: TGTGCCAGCAGATGGGGGAGCTACAATGAGCAGTTCTTC

J gene: TRBJ1-3
clone size: few
D gene: NA
V gene: TRBV30
CDR3 protein: CAWSESGNTIYF
CDR3 DNA: TGTGCCTGGAGTGAATCTGGAAACACCATATATTTT

J gene: TRBJ1-1
clone size: NA
D gene: NA
V gene: TRBV28
CDR3 protein: CASSLGFGEAFF
CDR3 DNA: TGTGCCAGCAGTTTAGGTTTTGGGGAAGCTTTCTTT

J gene: TRBJ2-7
clone size: once
D gene: TRBD1
V gene: TRBV23-1
CDR3 protein: CASSPVRQGRIYEQYF
CDR3 DNA: TGCGCCAGCAGTCCGGTGAGACAGGGGAGGATTTACGAGCAGTACTTC

J gene: TRBJ2-2
clone size: few
D gene: NA
V gene: TRBV19
CDR3 protein: CASRGRQTNTGELFF
CDR3 DNA: TGTGCCTCCCGGGGCAGACAAACGAACACCGGGGAGCTGTTTTTT

J gene: TRBJ2-1
clone size: NA
D gene: TRBD2
V gene: TRBV25-1
CDR3 protein: CASSDRRTSGSYNEQFF
CDR3 DNA: TGTGCCAGCAGTGACCGGAGGACTAGCGGGTCCTACAATGAGCAGTTCTTC

J gene: TRBJ1-5
clone size: NA
D gene: TRBD1
V gene: TRBV28
CDR3 protein: CASSVGTGNPNQPQHF
CDR3 DNA: TGTGCCAGCAGTGTGGGGACAGGGAATCCCAATCAGCCCCAGCATTTT

J gene: TRBJ2-7
clone size: NA
D gene: TRBD2
V gene: TRBV5-1
CDR3 protein: CASSRGSAGVNEQYF
CDR3 DNA: TGCGCCAGCAGCAGGGGCTCCGCGGGAGTGAACGAGCAGTACTTC

J gene: TRBJ1-1
clone size: once
D gene: NA
V gene: TRBV28
CDR3 protein: CASSNRRDPNTEAFF
CDR3 DNA: TGTGCCAGCAGCAATCGACGGGACCCCAACACTGAAGCTTTCTTT

J gene: TRBJ2-7
clone size: once
D gene: NA
V gene: TRBV25-1
CDR3 protein: CASSHYPHSYEQYF
CDR3 DNA: TGTGCCAGCAGTCATTACCCGCATAGCTACGAGCAGTACTTC

J gene: TRBJ1-2
clone size: NA
D gene: NA
V gene: TRBV6-5
CDR3 protein: CASSSQQSSGGYTF
CDR3 DNA: TGTGCCAGCAGCTCCCAGCAGTCTTCGGGGGGCTACACCTTC

J gene: TRBJ2-7
clone size: NA
D gene: TRBD1
V gene: TRBV29-1
CDR3 protein: CSVGQGALYEQYF
CDR3 DNA: TGCAGCGTCGGACAGGGGGCTTTATACGAGCAGTACTTC

J gene: TRBJ2-7
clone size: few
D gene: TRBD1
V gene: TRBV7-6
CDR3 protein: CASSRRGTGVYEQYF
CDR3 DNA: TGTGCCAGCAGCCGGAGAGGGACAGGGGTCTACGAGCAGTACTTC

J gene: TRBJ2-7
clone size: NA
D gene: NA
V gene: TRBV27
CDR3 protein: CASSTLPRGSTYEQYF
CDR3 DNA: TGTGCCAGCAGTACCCTCCCCCGGGGGTCCACCTACGAGCAGTACTTC